This TCR beta chain was profiled in a study of blood T cell repertoires in COVID-19. Across the whole study: Samples taken during acute and convalescent COVID-19 were collected in the United States, Italy and Spain. T cells, B-cell-depleted T cells, or PBMCs supplied cDNA or gDNA.

The ends lost 6 bases at V and 0 bases at J; junction bases unmatched: 4. Germline V lookup: CDR1 MNHEY, CDR2 SVGEGT. The CDR3 loop spans 14 amino acids. Authors' methods: By means of reference gene primer amplification, nucleated cell counts were estimated. Here immunoSEQ multiplex PCR was the method, and the copy in TCRdb shows in-frame clones only, minus some. The V and J calls and clone size come from that table; D and trimming were worked out from the DNA. Of roughly 280,000 clones in the sample, approximately 86% are singletons; the top ten hold approximately 2%. J is TRBJ2-7 and V is TRBV6-2 or TRBV6-3; 8 bases align to TRBD2. The receptor was derived from a man aged 30 to 45 with active or convalescent COVID-19. Sequencing was carried out using peripheral blood. The DNA of the CDR3 is TGTGCCAGCAGCGACGGGACTAGCTCCTACGAGCAGTACTTC. Protein: CASSDGTSSYEQYF.